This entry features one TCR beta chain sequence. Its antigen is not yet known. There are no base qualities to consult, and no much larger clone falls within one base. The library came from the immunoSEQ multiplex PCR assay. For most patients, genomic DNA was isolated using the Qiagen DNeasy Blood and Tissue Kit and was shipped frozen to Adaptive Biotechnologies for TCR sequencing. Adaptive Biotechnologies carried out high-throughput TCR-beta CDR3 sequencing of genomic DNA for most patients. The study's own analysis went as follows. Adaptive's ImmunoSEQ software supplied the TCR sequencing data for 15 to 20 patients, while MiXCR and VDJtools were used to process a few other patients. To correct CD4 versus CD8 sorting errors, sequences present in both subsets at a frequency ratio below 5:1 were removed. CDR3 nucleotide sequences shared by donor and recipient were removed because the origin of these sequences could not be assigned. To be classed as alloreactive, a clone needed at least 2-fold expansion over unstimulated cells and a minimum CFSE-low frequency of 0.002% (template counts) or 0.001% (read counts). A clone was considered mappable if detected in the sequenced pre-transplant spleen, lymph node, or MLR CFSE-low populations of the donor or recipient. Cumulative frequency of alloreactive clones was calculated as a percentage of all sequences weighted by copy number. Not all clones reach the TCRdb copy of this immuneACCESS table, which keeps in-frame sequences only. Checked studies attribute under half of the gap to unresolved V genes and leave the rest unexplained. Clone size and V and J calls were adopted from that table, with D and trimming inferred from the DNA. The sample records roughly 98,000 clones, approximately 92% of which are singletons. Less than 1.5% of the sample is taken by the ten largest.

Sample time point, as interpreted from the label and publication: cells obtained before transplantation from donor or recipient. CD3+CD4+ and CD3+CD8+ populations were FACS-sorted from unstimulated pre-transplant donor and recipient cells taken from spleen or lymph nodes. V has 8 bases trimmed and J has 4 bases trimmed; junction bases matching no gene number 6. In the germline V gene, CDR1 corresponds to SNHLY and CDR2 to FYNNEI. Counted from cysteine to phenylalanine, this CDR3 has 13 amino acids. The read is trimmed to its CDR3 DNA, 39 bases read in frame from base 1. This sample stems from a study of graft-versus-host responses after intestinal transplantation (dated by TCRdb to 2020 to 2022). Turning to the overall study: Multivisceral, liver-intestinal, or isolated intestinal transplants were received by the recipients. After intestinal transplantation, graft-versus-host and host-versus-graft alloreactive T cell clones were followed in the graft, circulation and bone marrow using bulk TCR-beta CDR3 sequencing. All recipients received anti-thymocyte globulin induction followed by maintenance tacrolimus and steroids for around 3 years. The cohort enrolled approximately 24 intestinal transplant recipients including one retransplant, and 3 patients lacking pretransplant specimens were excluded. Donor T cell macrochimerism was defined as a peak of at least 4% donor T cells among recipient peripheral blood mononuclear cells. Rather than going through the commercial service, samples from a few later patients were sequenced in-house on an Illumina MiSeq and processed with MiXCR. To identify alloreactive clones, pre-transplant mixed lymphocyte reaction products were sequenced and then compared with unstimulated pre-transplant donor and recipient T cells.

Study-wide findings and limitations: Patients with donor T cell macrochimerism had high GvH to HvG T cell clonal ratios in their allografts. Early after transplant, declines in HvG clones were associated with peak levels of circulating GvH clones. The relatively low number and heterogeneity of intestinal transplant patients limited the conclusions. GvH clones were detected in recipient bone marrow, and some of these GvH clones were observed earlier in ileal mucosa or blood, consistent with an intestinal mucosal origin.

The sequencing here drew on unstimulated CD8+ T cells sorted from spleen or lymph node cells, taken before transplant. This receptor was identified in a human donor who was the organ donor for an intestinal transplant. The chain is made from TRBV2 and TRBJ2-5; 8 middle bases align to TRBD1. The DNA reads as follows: TGTGCCAGCCTAAGGACAGGGCCAGAGACCCAGTACTTC. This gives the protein CASLRTGPETQYF.